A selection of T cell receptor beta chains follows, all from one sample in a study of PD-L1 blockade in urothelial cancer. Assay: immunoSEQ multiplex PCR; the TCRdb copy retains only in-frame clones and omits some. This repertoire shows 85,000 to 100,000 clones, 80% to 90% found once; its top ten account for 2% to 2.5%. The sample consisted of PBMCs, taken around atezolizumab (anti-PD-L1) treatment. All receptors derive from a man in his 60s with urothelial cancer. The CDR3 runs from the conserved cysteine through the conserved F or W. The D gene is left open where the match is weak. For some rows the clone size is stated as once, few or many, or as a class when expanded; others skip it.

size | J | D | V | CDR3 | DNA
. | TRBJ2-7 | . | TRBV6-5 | CASSYSGAYEQYF | TGTGCCAGCAGTTACTCAGGGGCCTACGAGCAGTACTTC
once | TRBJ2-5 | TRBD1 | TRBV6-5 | CASHPGTGLPETQYF | TGTGCTAGCCACCCCGGGACAGGGCTTCCAGAGACCCAGTACTTC
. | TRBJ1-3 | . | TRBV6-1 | CASRAAGTGNTIYF | TGTGCCAGCCGGGCGGCAGGGACTGGAAACACCATATATTTT
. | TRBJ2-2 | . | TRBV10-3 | CAIRVGEFANTGELFF | TGTGCCATCAGGGTAGGGGAATTCGCGAACACCGGGGAGCTGTTTTTT
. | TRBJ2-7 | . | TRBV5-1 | CASSLPTGAYEQYF | TGCGCCAGCAGCTTACCGACAGGAGCCTACGAGCAGTACTTC
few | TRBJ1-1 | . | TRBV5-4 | CATLRGLNTEAFF | TGTGCCACTCTTCGAGGGTTGAACACTGAAGCTTTCTTT
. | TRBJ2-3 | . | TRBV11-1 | CASSFGEKTDTQYF | TGTGCCAGCAGCTTTGGAGAAAAGACAGATACGCAGTATTTT
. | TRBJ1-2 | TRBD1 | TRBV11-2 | CASSYGQDYGYTF | TGTGCCAGCAGCTATGGACAGGACTATGGCTACACCTTC
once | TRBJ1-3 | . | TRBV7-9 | CASSPGPGHLYF | TGTGCCAGCAGCCCTGGGCCGGGACATCTATATTTT
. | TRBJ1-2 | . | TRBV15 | CATSRDLNYGYTF | TGTGCCACCAGCAGGGACTTGAACTATGGCTACACCTTC
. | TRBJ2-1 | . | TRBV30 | CAWTQGGYNEQFF | TGTGCCTGGACCCAGGGGGGTTACAATGAGCAGTTCTTC
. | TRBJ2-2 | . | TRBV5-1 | CASSLLERTGLRGELFF | TGCGCCAGCAGCTTGCTAGAAAGGACGGGACTTCGCGGGGAGCTGTTTTTT
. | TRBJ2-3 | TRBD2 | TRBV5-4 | CASTGLATADTQYF | TGTGCCAGCACGGGACTAGCGACGGCAGATACGCAGTATTTT
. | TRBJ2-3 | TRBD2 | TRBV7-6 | CASSLEVAGAGRRATDTQYF | TGTGCCAGCAGCTTAGAAGTAGCGGGAGCTGGGAGACGGGCCACAGATACGCAGTATTTT
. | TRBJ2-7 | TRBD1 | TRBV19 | CASSWTGGAGEQYF | TGTGCCAGTAGTTGGACAGGGGGCGCGGGCGAGCAGTACTTC
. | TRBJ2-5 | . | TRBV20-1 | CSVQGLETQYF | TGCAGTGTTCAGGGTTTGGAGACCCAGTACTTC
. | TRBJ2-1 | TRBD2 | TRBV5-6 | CASSADLAGRNNEQFF | TGTGCCAGCAGCGCCGACCTAGCGGGGCGTAACAATGAGCAGTTCTTC
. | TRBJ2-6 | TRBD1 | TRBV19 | CASSIDGGQLSSGANVLTF | TGTGCCAGTAGTATAGATGGGGGACAGCTGAGCTCTGGGGCCAACGTCCTGACTTTC
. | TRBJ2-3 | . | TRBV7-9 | CASSSTGGETDTQYF | TGTGCCAGCAGTTCGACTGGCGGGGAAACAGATACGCAGTATTTT
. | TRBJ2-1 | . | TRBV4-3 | CASSQDTGAGPFYNEQFF | TGCGCCAGCAGCCAAGATACTGGGGCAGGGCCTTTCTACAATGAGCAGTTCTTC
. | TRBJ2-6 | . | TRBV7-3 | CASSPASGANVLTF | TGTGCCAGCAGCCCCGCGTCTGGGGCCAACGTCCTGACTTTC
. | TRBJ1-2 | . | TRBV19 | CASSLGSASRRLYGYTF | TGTGCCAGTAGTCTCGGTTCGGCCTCCCGGCGACTTTATGGCTACACCTTC
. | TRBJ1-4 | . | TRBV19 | CASSSRSYRATNEKLFF | TGTGCCAGTAGTTCCCGGTCGTACAGGGCTACTAATGAAAAACTGTTTTTT
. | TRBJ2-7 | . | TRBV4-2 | CASSQGVGGYEQYF | TGTGCCAGCAGCCAAGGGGTTGGGGGGTACGAGCAGTACTTC
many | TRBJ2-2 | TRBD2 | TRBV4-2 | CASSQGESSGRLDTGELFF | TGTGCCAGCAGCCAAGGGGAGTCTAGCGGGAGATTGGACACCGGGGAGCTGTTTTTT
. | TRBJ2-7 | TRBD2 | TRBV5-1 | CASRLTSGTSYEQYF | TGCGCCAGCAGACTGACTAGCGGGACTTCCTACGAGCAGTACTTC
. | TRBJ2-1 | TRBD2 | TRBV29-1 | CSVDAGGNEQFF | TGCAGCGTTGATGCGGGGGGCAATGAGCAGTTCTTC
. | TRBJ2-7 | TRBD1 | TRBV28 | CASSPLRGQYEQYF | TGTGCCAGCAGTCCCCTCAGGGGGCAGTACGAGCAGTACTTC